Listed below are T cell receptor beta chains from one sample, sequenced in a study of metastatic and nonmetastatic thyroid tumors. TCRdb reprocessed the PCR reads using MiXCR. The sample has around 52,000 clones; almost 30% are singletons. The sequencing input was blood. Receptor source: a female donor with papillary thyroid cancer or a benign thyroid nodule (not recorded which). Some clones in this sample may be carry-over from other donors' samples. The CDR3 runs from the conserved cysteine through the conserved F or W.

V gene | CDR3 protein
TRBV6-1 | CASSTQGGEETQYF
TRBV15 | CATSRLARGGGGTDTQYF
TRBV6-5 | CASSYQRGNTEAFF
TRBV18 | CASSPPATGNTGELFF
TRBV11-3 | CASSLGGSTDTQYF
TRBV6-4 | CASSDSGVSNEQFF
TRBV24-1 | CATSDRVGGGDNEQFF
TRBV19 | CASSMGGGPETQYF
TRBV11-2 | CASSFGPGVYGQYF
TRBV10-3 | CAISESNHRRGGYNEQFF
TRBV11-2 | CASSPRVGTNEKLFF
TRBV10-2 | CASSAGHNEQFF
TRBV6-5 | CASSYTTGQVQSPLHF
TRBV11-2 | CASSLDVALDTDTQYF
TRBV24-1 | CATSPVVVNQPQHF
TRBV15 | CATSRQGGTEAFF
TRBV11-2 | CASSLLGDTEAFF
TRBV19 | CASSPSLNTEAFF
TRBV6-1 | CASSEPGTGVETQYF
TRBV20-1 | CSAVVLGGWGNEQYF
TRBV28 | CASSYGKYGYTF
TRBV6-5 | CASSYSGGNEKLFF
TRBV12-3/TRBV12-4 | CASTLGLAGVETQYF